This T cell receptor beta chain was documented in a study of control samples from healthy donors and cancer patients. V shed 5 bases, J shed 3 bases, and the junction held 5 bases outside the gene matches. The CDR3 has 14 residues. From germline, CDR1 is SGHRS and CDR2 YFSETQ. Sequencing used immunoSEQ multiplex PCR; TCRdb keeps in-frame clones, though not all of them. The table lists 150,000 to 200,000 clones, 85% to 95% of them singletons, with about 1.4% in the top ten. Sample: blood. This sequence was found in a woman aged 18-29 years in good health. V and J are TRBV5-1 and TRBJ1-1; 9 nucleotides align to TRBD1. The CDR3 DNA sequence: TGCGCCAGCAGGGGACAGGGTGGCGACACTGAAGCTTTCTTT. This sequence encodes CASRGQGGDTEAFF.